The entry below describes one T cell receptor beta chain. The source of the sample is a study of blood T cell repertoires in COVID-19. Some clones are missing from TCRdb's copy, which holds only in-frame ones; the method was immunoSEQ multiplex PCR. The sample shows about 60,000 clones, around 88% of them seen only once. The CDR3 is 17 amino acids. With 0 bases removed from V and 0 bases from J, the gap between germline ends came to 14 bases. CDR1 is MGHRA, CDR2 YSYEKL, per germline. The specimen was peripheral blood. The chain uses TRBV4-1 and TRBJ1-1; D unclear. The receptor was isolated from a human donor in a cohort sampled during active COVID-19. CDR3 protein: CASSQDSGGRLNTEAFF. For the CDR3, the DNA is TGCGCCAGCAGCCAAGATAGCGGTGGGAGGTTGAACACTGAAGCTTTCTTT.